The rows below give T cell receptor beta chains drawn from one sample of a study of cytomegalovirus exposure and HLA in healthy donors. The table came from immunoSEQ multiplex PCR; TCRdb's copy has only in-frame clones and leaves some out. The sample includes some 170,000 clones, around 69% of them seen just once. Sequencing used PBMCs. These TCRs come from a man between 60 and 70 years old in good health and CMV-seronegative. Each CDR3 is given with its conserved first and last residue. A D gene is named only where the DNA matches it firmly. Expanded clones get a size class; other rows say once, few or many, or leave the size out.

d_gene	j_gene	len	v_gene	abundance	CDR3aa	CDR3nt
TRBD2	TRBJ2-1	14	TRBV18	-	CASSPGSGLDKQFF	TGTGCCAGCTCACCAGGTTCGGGACTAGACAAGCAGTTCTTC
-	TRBJ2-7	14	TRBV29-1	-	CSVETGWVDREQYF	TGCAGCGTGGAAACAGGGTGGGTGGACCGCGAGCAGTACTTC
-	TRBJ1-2	14	TRBV9	-	CASSLSTEGYGYTF	TGTGCCAGCAGCCTATCGACGGAGGGGTATGGCTACACCTTC
TRBD2	TRBJ2-2	15	TRBV5-1	-	CASSFSGANTGELFF	TGCGCCAGCAGCTTCAGCGGGGCGAACACCGGGGAGCTGTTTTTT
-	TRBJ1-6	14	TRBV29-1	once	CSVLVRGPPRTLHF	TGCAGCGTTTTGGTCCGCGGTCCTCCGCGAACCCTCCACTTT
-	TRBJ1-5	15	TRBV19	-	CARTRPRGPNQPQHF	TGTGCCAGGACACGTCCCAGGGGTCCCAATCAGCCCCAGCATTTT
TRBD2	TRBJ2-3	16	TRBV11-2	-	CASSLGGSGGSDTQYF	TGTGCCAGCAGCTTAGGGGGATCGGGGGGTTCAGATACGCAGTATTTT
TRBD2	TRBJ2-3	15	TRBV5-6	-	CASSLVLAGTDTQYF	TGTGCCAGCAGCTTGGTACTAGCGGGCACAGATACGCAGTATTTT
TRBD2	TRBJ2-5	16	TRBV2	-	CASSQGLAGYQETQYF	TGTGCCAGCAGTCAGGGACTAGCGGGCTACCAAGAGACCCAGTACTTC
-	TRBJ2-7	15	TRBV19	-	CASSMRQAEGNEQYF	TGTGCCAGTAGTATGAGACAGGCCGAGGGGAACGAGCAGTACTTC
TRBD1	TRBJ2-5	17	TRBV5-5	-	CASSLGGQGSGQETQYF	TGTGCCAGCAGCTTGGGAGGACAGGGCTCGGGTCAAGAGACCCAGTACTTC
-	TRBJ2-2	12	TRBV18	-	CASSPYTGELFF	TGTGCCAGCTCACCCTACACCGGGGAGCTGTTTTTT
-	TRBJ2-1	11	TRBV20-1	-	CSLFNGNEQFF	TGCAGTCTCTTTAACGGCAATGAGCAGTTCTTC
TRBD1	TRBJ2-1	13	TRBV18	-	CASSPGDSNEQFF	TGTGCCAGCTCACCGGGGGACAGCAATGAGCAGTTCTTC
-	TRBJ2-7	14	TRBV6-5	-	CASSEVQGSYEQYF	TGTGCCAGCAGTGAAGTACAGGGCTCCTACGAGCAGTACTTC
-	TRBJ1-1	15	TRBV6-6	-	CASIWGSLMNTEAFF	TGTGCCAGCATATGGGGCAGCCTTATGAACACTGAAGCTTTCTTT
TRBD2	TRBJ2-1	17	TRBV5-6	-	CASSLTRVAGSVNEQFF	TGTGCCAGCAGCTTGACTCGGGTAGCGGGATCGGTCAATGAGCAGTTCTTC
-	TRBJ2-5	14	TRBV19	-	CASSKLGGSETQYF	TGTGCCAGTAGCAAACTAGGAGGATCGGAGACCCAGTACTTC
-	TRBJ2-7	13	TRBV7-9	-	CSSSLRQAYEQYF	TGTTCCAGCAGCTTACGACAGGCTTACGAGCAGTACTTC
-	TRBJ1-6	14	TRBV5-1	-	CASSLMPAGSPLHF	TGCGCCAGCAGCTTGATGCCAGCGGGTTCACCCCTCCACTTT
-	TRBJ1-2	14	TRBV5-6	few	CASSLLDGNYGYTF	TGTGCCAGCAGCTTGCTAGACGGTAACTATGGCTACACCTTC
TRBD1	TRBJ1-2	17	TRBV4-2	-	CASSPGTGGAGNYGYTF	TGTGCCAGCAGCCCCGGGACAGGGGGCGCAGGGAACTATGGCTACACCTTC